This T cell receptor beta chain is drawn from a study of T cell responses to AZD1222 COVID-19 vaccine. The CDR3 sequence is 14 residues long. Germline V gene sequence: CDR1 KGHSH, CDR2 LQKENI. V shed 4 bases and J shed 2 bases, with 12 bases lying between them. Some clones are missing from TCRdb's copy, which holds only in-frame ones; the method was immunoSEQ multiplex PCR. The data show 180,000 or so clones, 90% to 95% seen once. About this clone: Its antigen remains unknown.

Whole-study findings and limits: Reports say nearly half of spike-specific TCRs go after unmutated variant regions. Donor demographics were predominantly white British with a female majority; clonal diversity may be underestimated.

The chain couples TRBV18 to TRBJ2-7; D is undetermined. The receptor's source is an adult in good health. The specimen comprised peripheral blood, sampled on day 0 of AZD1222 vaccination. CDR3 sequence: CASSLGQLTYEQYF. The CDR3 DNA reads as TGTGCCAGCTCACTCGGGCAGTTGACCTACGAGCAGTACTTC.